This is a list of T cell receptor beta chains from one sample in a study of blood T cell repertoires in COVID-19. TCRdb's copy holds only in-frame clones and misses some; the assay was immunoSEQ multiplex PCR. In the table there are 210,000 or so clones, roughly 80% of which are singletons. Sequenced input: PBMCs or T cells enriched from blood (not recorded which). These receptors were taken from a man between 60 and 70 years old who had recovered from COVID-19. The CDR3 runs from the conserved cysteine through the conserved F or W. The D gene is left open where the match is weak. Rows may omit the clone size; those that give it use once, few, many or a size class.

D gene,J gene,clone size,V gene,CDR3 DNA,CDR3 protein
-,TRBJ1-6,-,TRBV5-4,TGTGCCAGCAGCTCTGGCGGGTCCTGGGAGAGATCTTCACCCCTCCACTTT,CASSSGGSWERSSPLHF
-,TRBJ1-1,once,TRBV11-2,TGTGCCAGCAGCCGGCCAGGGGTAAACACTGAAGCTTTCTTT,CASSRPGVNTEAFF
-,TRBJ1-2,-,TRBV19,TGTGCCAGTAGTATAGCCCCGACTGGAGCTAACTATGGCTACACCTTC,CASSIAPTGANYGYTF
-,TRBJ2-3,-,TRBV7-8,TGTGCCAGCAGCCTCTGGAGAGGCCAGGGGAAAGATACGCAGTATTTT,CASSLWRGQGKDTQYF
-,TRBJ2-1,-,TRBV21-1,TGTGCCAGCAGCAAAGCGGGACTAGCGGGGGTCAAGCAGTTCTTC,CASSKAGLAGVKQFF
-,TRBJ2-3,-,TRBV12-3/TRBV12-4,TGTGCCAGCAGTCAGGGTCTCCATACGCAGTATTTT,CASSQGLHTQYF
TRBD2,TRBJ2-7,-,TRBV20-1,TGCAGTGCTAGTACGGGGGGGCGTAACAGGCAGTACTTC,CSASTGGRNRQYF
TRBD1,TRBJ1-5,few,TRBV19,TGTGCCAGTAGTACGACAGGGGGCGATCAGCCCCAGCATTTT,CASSTTGGDQPQHF
TRBD1,TRBJ1-2,-,TRBV6-4,TGTGCCAGCAGCGAGACAGGGTTTGGGGTCGGCGGCTACACCTTC,CASSETGFGVGGYTF
-,TRBJ1-6,-,TRBV19,TGTGCCAGTAGTGTGACAGGCGGAGGTTCACCCCTCCACTTT,CASSVTGGGSPLHF
-,TRBJ1-4,-,TRBV4-3,TGCGCCAGCAGCCAAGTAAATCGACCGGGTGAAAAACTGTTTTTT,CASSQVNRPGEKLFF
TRBD1,TRBJ1-2,few,TRBV5-1,TGCGCCAGCAGCCGCGTGACAGGGAGCTATGGCTACACCTTC,CASSRVTGSYGYTF
TRBD1,TRBJ1-1,-,TRBV24-1,TGTGCCACCAGTTCGACAGGGGGCCCTGAAGCTTTCTTT,CATSSTGGPEAFF
-,TRBJ1-1,-,TRBV6-5,TGTGCCAGCAGCCGCAAACGAGGCACTGAAGCTTTCTTT,CASSRKRGTEAFF
-,TRBJ1-6,-,TRBV5-1,TGCGCCAGCAGCTTGGCCTTGGACAGCGGAAGCTCCTATAATTCACCCCTCCACTTT,CASSLALDSGSSYNSPLHF
-,TRBJ2-4,-,TRBV11-3,TGTGCCAGCAGCTTAGTAGGGGAAAACATTCAGTACTTC,CASSLVGENIQYF
-,TRBJ1-1,-,TRBV25-1,TGTGCCAGCACACCCGGGGATTGGGACACTGAAGCTTTCTTT,CASTPGDWDTEAFF
-,TRBJ2-3,-,TRBV9,TGTGCCAGCAGCGCCCAGTCGGATACGCAGTATTTT,CASSAQSDTQYF